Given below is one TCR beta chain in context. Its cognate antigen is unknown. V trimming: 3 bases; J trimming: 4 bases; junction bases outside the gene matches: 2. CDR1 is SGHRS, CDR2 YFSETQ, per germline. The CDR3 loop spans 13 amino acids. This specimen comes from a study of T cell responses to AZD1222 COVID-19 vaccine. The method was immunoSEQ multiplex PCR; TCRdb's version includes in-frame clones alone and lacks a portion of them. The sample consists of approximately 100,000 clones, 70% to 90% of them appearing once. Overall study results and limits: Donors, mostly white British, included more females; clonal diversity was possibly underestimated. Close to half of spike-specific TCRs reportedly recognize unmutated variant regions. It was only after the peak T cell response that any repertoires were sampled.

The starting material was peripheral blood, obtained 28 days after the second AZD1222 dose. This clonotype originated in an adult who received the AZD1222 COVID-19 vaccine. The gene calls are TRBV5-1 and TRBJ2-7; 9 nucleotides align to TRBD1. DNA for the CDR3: TGCGCCAGCAGCTGGGGACAGGGTTACGAGCAGTACTTC. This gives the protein CASSWGQGYEQYF.